The 30 T cell receptor beta chains below all came from one sample that was sequenced in a study of blood T cell repertoires in COVID-19. Produced via immunoSEQ multiplex PCR; TCRdb's table is partial and in-frame only. The table records about 210,000 clones, 75% to 90% of them present only once. Material: peripheral blood. All receptors derive from a woman aged 40 to 49 with acute or convalescent COVID-19.

This rearrangement joins TRBV5-1 to TRBJ1-1; no reliable D call. The CDR3 has 13 amino acids. Per germline, CDR1 SGHRS and CDR2 YFSETQ. The ends were cut back, 0 bases at V and 1 base at J, with 4 bases in the middle. This chain's CDR3 is CASSLEQNTEAFF. CDR3 nucleotide sequence: TGCGCCAGCAGCTTGGAGCAGAACACTGAAGCTTTCTTT.

The V call is TRBV4-1, the J call TRBJ1-3; D ambiguous. V lost 0 bases, J lost 4 bases, and 13 bases lay in between. CDR1 is MGHRA, CDR2 YSYEKL, per germline. This CDR3 has 16 amino acids. In nucleotides, the CDR3 is TGCGCCAGCAGCCAAGAACACAGCCCGCCAGGAAACACCATATATTTT. Translation: CASSQEHSPPGNTIYF.

As regards this clone: Other DNA sequences within the sample encode an identical CDR3. The chain uses TRBV19 and TRBJ1-1; no firm D call. The V gene lost 3 bases and the J gene lost 3 bases, with 11 bases spanning the gap. The CDR3 has 14 residues. Germline CDR1 and CDR2: LNHDA and SQIVND (reference sequence). The CDR3 nucleotides read TGTGCCAGTAGTATTCTGGGCCTCGACACTGAAGCTTTCTTT. This codes for CASSILGLDTEAFF.

The chain recombines TRBV6-1 with TRBJ2-1, with a possible D match to TRBD2 (6 bases). Germline V gives CDR1 MNHNS, CDR2 SASEGT. Trimming shortened V by 2 bases and J by 8 bases, and 10 bases separated the two germline ends. The CDR3 length is 13 residues. This CDR3 is CASSETPGDEQFF. DNA for the CDR3: TGTGCCAGCAGTGAAACCCCGGGGGATGAGCAGTTCTTC.

The genes are TRBV5-6 and TRBJ1-2; D unresolved. Germline CDR1 is SGHDT and CDR2 is YYEEEE. CDR3 size: 14 residues. The V end was cut by 4 bases, the J end by 6 bases, with 16 bases between. The CDR3 DNA reads as TGTGCCAGCAGCCAGATATCAATGATGAATGGCTACACCTTC. Amino acids: CASSQISMMNGYTF.

CDR3 in amino acids: CASGPREEGEQFF. The DNA for the CDR3 is TGCGCCAGCGGTCCTAGGGAAGAGGGTGAGCAGTTCTTC. The rearrangement uses TRBV5-1 and TRBJ2-1; TRBD2 is a possible D gene (5 bases). The CDR3 totals 13 residues. Trimming cost V 7 bases and J 9 bases, with 17 bases left between them. The V gene's germline CDR1 is SGHRS and CDR2 YFSETQ.

The rearrangement links TRBV11-2 to TRBJ2-5, with D possibly matching TRBD1 (5 bases). This CDR3 has 15 amino acids. Per germline, CDR1 SGHAT and CDR2 FQNNGV. V dropped 5 bases and J dropped 4 bases, with 17 bases sitting between them. CDR3 amino acids: CASSPEAGLVETQYF. The CDR3 DNA reads as TGTGCCAGCAGCCCTGAGGCAGGGCTGGTAGAGACCCAGTACTTC.

This clone was seen a few times. The rearrangement joins TRBV6-1 to TRBJ1-5, with a weak D call TRBD1 (6 bases). V lost 2 bases and J lost 4, with 18 bases in between. CDR3 length equals 17 residues. CDR1 MNHNS and CDR2 SASEGT come from the germline V gene. The CDR3 coding sequence is TGTGCCAGCAGTGAACGCACCGGGACACGGCCGAATCAGCCCCAGCATTTT. Amino acid sequence: CASSERTGTRPNQPQHF.

The chain is built from TRBV5-1 and TRBJ1-1; the D is unclear. CDR1 and CDR2 (germline): SGHRS, YFSETQ. The ends were cut back, 6 bases at V and 1 base at J, with 10 bases in the middle. The CDR3 is 13 residues long. The CDR3 DNA reads TGCGCCAGCACCGGACGGGGGAACACTGAAGCTTTCTTT. Translating it yields CASTGRGNTEAFF. Based on the CDR3 plus reference TRBV5-1 and TRBJ1-1, the full variable domain is KAGVTQTPRYLIKTRGQQVTLSCSPISGHRSVSWYQQTPGQGLQFLFEYFSETQRNKGNFPGRFSGRQFSNSRSEMNVSTLELGDSALYLCASTGRGNTEAFFGQGTRLTVV.

The chain links TRBV5-5 to TRBJ1-5; possibly TRBD1 for D (5 bases). This CDR3 is 16 amino acids long. The germline CDR1 and CDR2 sequences are SGHKS and YYEKEE (reference sequence). V lost 6 bases and J 6 bases, leaving 22 bases between the germline ends. CDR3 residues: CASTETGDGVGQPQHF. DNA for the CDR3: TGTGCCAGCACCGAAACGGGGGATGGGGTAGGTCAGCCCCAGCATTTT.

The chain is built from TRBV6-5 and TRBJ1-2; 9 bases are a match to TRBD1. Germline CDR1 reads MNHEY; CDR2 reads SVGAGI. V was pared by 6 bases and J by 4 bases, with 6 bases of the junction left unmatched. CDR3 size: 14 residues. CDR3 loop: CASSRTGDAYGYTF. CDR3 nucleotide sequence: TGTGCCAGCAGCCGGACAGGGGACGCCTATGGCTACACCTTC.

This clone was counted a single time. The rearrangement joins TRBV5-1 to TRBJ2-1; D gene uncertain. The CDR3 has 16 amino acids. CDR1 is SGHRS, CDR2 YFSETQ, per germline. Trimming cost V 4 bases and J 3 bases, with 17 bases left between them. The CDR3 coding sequence is TGCGCCAGCAGCGAGACGACAAGCCGTTTCTACAATGAGCAGTTCTTC. Residues: CASSETTSRFYNEQFF.

CDR3 DNA sequence: TGTGCCAGTAGTTGGACAGGGGACGGAGCTTTCTTT. Translated: CASSWTGDGAFF. This rearrangement joins TRBV19 to TRBJ1-1; 9 nucleotides align to TRBD1. Germline V lookup: CDR1 LNHDA, CDR2 SQIVND (reference sequence). V gave up 5 bases and J gave up 10 bases; unmatched junction bases: 5. CDR3 length: 12 amino acids.

The rearrangement uses TRBV9 and TRBJ2-3; D gene ambiguous. CDR3 size: 14 residues. Germline CDR1 is SGDLS and CDR2 is YYNGEE. The V end was cut by 4 bases, the J end by 2 bases, with 11 bases between. Here the CDR3 DNA reads TGTGCCAGCAGCCCCCAGGTGGACACAGATACGCAGTATTTT. Translating it yields CASSPQVDTDTQYF.

The V gene is TRBV19, the J gene TRBJ2-5; weak D call: TRBD2 (5 bases). CDR1 is LNHDA and CDR2 is SQIVND in the germline V gene (reference sequence). Trimming pared 5 bases from V and 7 bases from J, leaving 20 bases between. The CDR3 sequence is 15 residues long. The CDR3 bases are TGTGCCAGTAGTTTGTCCCCGAGCGCCGAGGGGACCCAGTACTTC. As protein: CASSLSPSAEGTQYF.

This clone has a single count. CDR3 sequence (DNA): TGTGCCAGCAGCGTTCGGGCAGGGGGAAATGAGCAGTTCTTC. It encodes CASSVRAGGNEQFF. The chain has TRBV9 and TRBJ2-1, with 7 bases matching TRBD1. This CDR3 comprises 14 residues. The germline CDR1 and CDR2 sequences are SGDLS and YYNGEE. With V trimmed by 2 bases and J by 7 bases, 6 bases remained unmatched.

CDR3 region: CASSFKGEWDTDTQYF. As DNA, the CDR3 is TGTGCCAGCAGCTTCAAGGGGGAATGGGACACAGATACGCAGTATTTT. The chain is built from TRBV5-6 and TRBJ2-3, with a tentative D call TRBD1 (6 bases). CDR1 SGHDT and CDR2 YYEEEE come from the germline V gene. V was clipped by 2 bases and J by 2 bases, with 15 bases between them. This CDR3 is built from 16 residues.

The gene calls are TRBV30 and TRBJ2-6, with 9 positions matching TRBD1. Germline CDR1 and CDR2: GTSNPN and SVGIG (reference sequence). This CDR3 is built from 17 residues. CDR3 nucleotide sequence: TGTGCTACTACGCCAAAGACAGGGGGTTCTGGGGCCAACGTCCTGACTTTC. The encoded protein is CATTPKTGGSGANVLTF.

The chain is built from TRBV18 and TRBJ1-4, with a weak D call TRBD1 (5 bases). Deletions cut 6 bases from V and 7 bases from J, with 12 bases between. The CDR3 covers 13 residues. Germline V lookup: CDR1 KGHSH, CDR2 LQKENI. The CDR3 here is CASSIGAAEKLFF. In DNA, the CDR3 is TGTGCCAGCTCGATTGGGGCGGCTGAAAAACTGTTTTTT.

V and J are TRBV18 and TRBJ1-5; 7 nucleotides line up with TRBD1. The germline CDR1 and CDR2 sequences are KGHSH and LQKENI. This CDR3 comprises 13 residues. J lost 9 bases, V lost 3 bases, and 5 bases had no gene match. In DNA, the CDR3 is TGTGCCAGCTCACCGTCCCGGGACAGGCCCCAGCATTTT. It yields the protein CASSPSRDRPQHF.

V and J are TRBV7-8 and TRBJ1-1, with 7 bases matching TRBD1. CDR3 length: 15 residues. V gave up 7 bases and J gave up 1 base; unmatched junction bases: 9. Germline loops: CDR1 SGHVS, CDR2 FQNEAQ. The CDR3 here is CASNPRGQKNTEAFF. CDR3 coding DNA: TGTGCCAGCAATCCCCGGGGACAGAAGAACACTGAAGCTTTCTTT.

V is TRBV7-2 and J is TRBJ2-3; 7 bases align to TRBD2. J gave up 2 bases and V 4 bases, and 9 bases lay outside the gene matches. CDR3 length: 16 residues. Germline CDR1 reads SGHTA; CDR2 reads FQGNSA. The CDR3 nucleotides read TGTGCCAGCAGCTATTCCGGGACTACCTTCACAGATACGCAGTATTTT. Protein sequence: CASSYSGTTFTDTQYF.

The chain employs TRBV6-1 and TRBJ1-2; D is unresolved. The CDR3 loop spans 16 amino acids. The ends were cut back, 1 base at V and 3 bases at J, with 15 bases in the middle. Germline values: CDR1 MNHNS, CDR2 SASEGT. The CDR3 DNA follows: TGTGCCAGCAGTGAAGGTGAGGTCGCGAACCACTATGGCTACACCTTC. The encoded protein is CASSEGEVANHYGYTF.

The chain combines TRBV4-1 with TRBJ2-5; D uncertain. With 1 base removed from V and 4 bases from J, the gap between germline ends came to 4 bases. The CDR3 runs to 12 residues. Germline CDR1 MGHRA, CDR2 YSYEKL. The CDR3 DNA reads TGCGCCAGCAGCCAAGTTCGAGAGACCCAGTACTTC. Protein product: CASSQVRETQYF.

The sample holds a few counts of this clone. The chain joins TRBV5-1 to TRBJ1-6; tentative D call: TRBD1 (6 bases). Germline lookup yields CDR1 SGHRS and CDR2 YFSETQ. Trimming cost V 3 bases and J 6 bases, with 16 bases left between them. This CDR3 spans 16 amino acids. The CDR3 loop is CASSSGHGDSNSPLHF. In nucleotides, the CDR3 is TGCGCCAGCAGCTCGGGACACGGAGACTCTAATTCACCCCTCCACTTT.

The CDR3 spells CASSLTGSSYNSPLHF. The CDR3 DNA is TGCGCCAGCAGCTTGACAGGGAGTTCCTATAATTCACCCCTCCACTTT. The rearrangement joins TRBV5-1 to TRBJ1-6; D perhaps matches TRBD1 (6 bases). The length of the CDR3 is 16 residues. V gave up 1 base and J gave up 1 base, with 9 bases separating them. Germline CDR1 is SGHRS and CDR2 is YFSETQ.

CDR3 protein: CASSLELAGGVDTQYF. CDR3 DNA sequence: TGTGCCAGCAGCTTGGAACTAGCGGGGGGGGTGGATACGCAGTATTTT. V is TRBV5-4 and J is TRBJ2-3; 13 positions agree with TRBD2. V was clipped by 0 bases and J by 6 bases; unmatched bases: 4. Germline CDR1 SGHNT, CDR2 YYREEE (reference sequence). This CDR3 has 16 amino acids.

The rearrangement uses TRBV9 and TRBJ1-4; 8 nucleotides match TRBD1. V was pared by 4 bases and J by 7 bases, with 9 bases of the junction left unmatched. CDR1 and CDR2 (germline): SGDLS, YYNGEE. This CDR3 has 15 amino acids. The CDR3 spells CASSTYAGGGEKLFF. The DNA for the CDR3 is TGTGCCAGCAGCACCTACGCAGGGGGCGGTGAAAAACTGTTTTTT.

The chain employs TRBV7-3 and TRBJ2-5; 9 positions agree with TRBD2. The CDR3 extends over 15 amino acids. Per germline, CDR1 SGHTA and CDR2 FQGTGA. V lost 2 bases, J lost 3 bases, and 4 bases stayed unmatched. The CDR3 region is CASSLGGGAKETQYF. Written as DNA, the CDR3 is TGTGCCAGCAGCTTAGGCGGGGGGGCGAAAGAGACCCAGTACTTC.

The chain carries TRBV11-3 and TRBJ2-6; D is uncertain. CDR3 length: 13 residues. The V end was cut by 5 bases, the J end by 8 bases, with 10 bases between. Germline CDR1 and CDR2: SGHNT and YENEEA. The CDR3 region is CASSPSHTNVLTF. CDR3 DNA: TGTGCCAGCAGCCCCTCTCACACCAACGTCCTGACTTTC.